Listed here is a single T cell receptor (beta chain). This sample was included in a study of T cells after somatic rescue of genetic block. The CDR3 spans 15 residues. V lost 0 bases, J lost 5 bases, and 7 bases stayed unmatched. CDR1 is SGHTA and CDR2 is FQGNSA in the germline V gene. TCRdb keeps only in-frame clones here, not all; method: immunoSEQ multiplex PCR. The sample holds 110,000 or so clones, around 90% seen once. Sequencing used peripheral blood mononuclear cells (PBMCs). The chain has TRBV7-2 and TRBJ2-7, with 7 bases fitting TRBD1. The sequence was collected from a woman in her late teens or twenties. CDR3 in amino acids: CASSLAGGRNNEQYF. The CDR3 bases are TGTGCCAGCAGCTTAGCAGGGGGCCGTAACAACGAGCAGTACTTC.